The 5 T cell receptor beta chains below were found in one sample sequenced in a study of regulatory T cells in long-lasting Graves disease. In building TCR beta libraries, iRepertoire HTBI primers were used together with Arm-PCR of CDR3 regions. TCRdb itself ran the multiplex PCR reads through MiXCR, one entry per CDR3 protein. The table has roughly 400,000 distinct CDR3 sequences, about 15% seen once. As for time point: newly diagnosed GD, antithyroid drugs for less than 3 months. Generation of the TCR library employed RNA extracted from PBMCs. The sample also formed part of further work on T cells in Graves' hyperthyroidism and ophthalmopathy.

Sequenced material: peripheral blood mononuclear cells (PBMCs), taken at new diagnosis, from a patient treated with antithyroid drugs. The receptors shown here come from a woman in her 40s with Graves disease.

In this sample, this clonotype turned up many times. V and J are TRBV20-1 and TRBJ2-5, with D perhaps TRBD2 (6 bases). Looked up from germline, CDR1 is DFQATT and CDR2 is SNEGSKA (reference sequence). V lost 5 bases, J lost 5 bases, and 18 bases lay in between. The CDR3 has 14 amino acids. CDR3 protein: CSAPSGGTGETQYF. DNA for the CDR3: TGCAGTGCTCCTTCCGGCGGGACCGGGGAGACCCAGTACTTC.

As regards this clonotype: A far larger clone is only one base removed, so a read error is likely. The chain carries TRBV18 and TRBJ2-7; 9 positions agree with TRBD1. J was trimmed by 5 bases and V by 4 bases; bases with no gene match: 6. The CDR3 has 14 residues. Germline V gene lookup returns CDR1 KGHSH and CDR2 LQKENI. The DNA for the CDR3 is TGTGCCAGCTCACAAGGGACAGGGAGGAACGAGCAGTACTTC. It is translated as CASSQGTGRNEQYF.

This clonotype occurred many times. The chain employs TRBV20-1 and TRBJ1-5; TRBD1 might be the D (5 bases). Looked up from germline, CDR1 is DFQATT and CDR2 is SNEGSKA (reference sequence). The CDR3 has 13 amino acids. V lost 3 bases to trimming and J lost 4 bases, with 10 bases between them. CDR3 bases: TGCAGTGCTAGGCAGGGTGGGAATCAGCCCCAGCATTTT. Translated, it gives CSARQGGNQPQHF.

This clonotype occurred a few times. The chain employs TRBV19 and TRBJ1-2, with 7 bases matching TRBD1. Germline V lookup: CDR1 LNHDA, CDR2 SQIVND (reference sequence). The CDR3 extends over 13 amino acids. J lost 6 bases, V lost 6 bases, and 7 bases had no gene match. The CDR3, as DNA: TGTGCCAGTAGAGTACAGGGGTACGATGGCTACACCTTC. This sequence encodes CASRVQGYDGYTF.

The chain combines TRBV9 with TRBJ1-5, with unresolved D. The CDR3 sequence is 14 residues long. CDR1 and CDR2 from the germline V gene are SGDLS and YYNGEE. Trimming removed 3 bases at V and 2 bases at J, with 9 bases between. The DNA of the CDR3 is TGTGCCAGCAGCGAAACTGGGGGCAATCAGCCCCAGCATTTT. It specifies CASSETGGNQPQHF.